The clone carrying this TCR beta chain was counted a few times. Its antigen is not identified. The repertoire was sequenced with immunoSEQ multiplex PCR; TCRdb's copy has only in-frame clones and lacks some. The sample contains tens of thousands of clones, around 78% of which appear only once. These data are taken from a study of T cell responses to AZD1222 COVID-19 vaccine. This CDR3 is 17 amino acids long. After removal of 0 bases from V and 6 bases from J, the junction contained 8 bases not matched to a gene. Germline CDR1 is MNHEY and CDR2 is SMNVEV (reference sequence). Study observations and caveats: Samples come after the peak T cell response, not at day 14. Dominant at 160-218 and 743-854, vaccine-associated CD4 TCRs also spanned spike. White British people made up most donors, females outnumbered males, and clonal diversity was possibly underestimated.

This specimen was peripheral blood, taken 28 days after the second AZD1222 dose. J is TRBJ2-2 and V is TRBV27; 9 positions match TRBD2. The clonotype was recovered from an adult who received the AZD1222 COVID-19 vaccine. The CDR3 bases are TGTGCCAGCAGTTTATCTTCCGCGGGAGGGCCCCCCGGGGAGCTGTTTTTT. It is translated as CASSLSSAGGPPGELFF.